The 14 T cell receptor beta chains below come from one sample, sequenced in a study of T cells in Graves' hyperthyroidism and ophthalmopathy. Authors of the study amplified TCR beta CDR3 regions from RNA transcripts. The HTBI set primed first-round TCR CDR3 RT-PCR. TCRdb reprocessed the multiplex PCR reads with MiXCR, giving one entry per CDR3 protein. The sample lists 330,000 or so distinct CDR3 sequences, roughly 20% seen once, with 15% to 19% in the top ten. Material for sequencing was blood. These receptors originate from a woman in her 40s with Graves' ophthalmopathy.

This clonotype was recorded at least ten times. V and J are TRBV28 and TRBJ1-5; 7 bases map to TRBD1. Germline-derived CDR1 and CDR2 are MDHEN and SYDVKM. This CDR3 has 14 amino acids. With 5 bases clipped from V and 3 bases from J, the junction kept 4 bases outside the gene matches. CDR3 loop: CASSTGQDNQPQHF. CDR3 coding DNA: TGTGCCAGCAGTACCGGACAGGACAATCAGCCCCAGCATTTT.

This clonotype was observed many times. The chain uses TRBV3-1 and TRBJ2-2; possible D gene TRBD1, 8 bases. V was trimmed by 1 base and J by 0 bases, leaving 15 bases between them. This CDR3 is 18 amino acids long. Germline CDR1 LGHDT, CDR2 YNNKEL (reference sequence). The CDR3 is CASSQVTGDYSNTGELFF. The CDR3 region has the DNA TGTGCCAGCAGCCAAGTGACAGGGGACTATTCGAACACCGGGGAGCTGTTTTTT.

This clonotype was picked up many times. Since a much larger clone is just one base distant, this may be a read error. The conserved final phenylalanine or tryptophan is absent from the CDR3, which likely points to a read error. V gene TRBV28 combines with J gene TRBJ1-5, with 10 nucleotides matching TRBD1. CDR3 length: 18 amino acids. Germline V gene data show CDR1 as MDHEN and CDR2 as SYDVKM. The J segment lost 5 bases and the V segment lost 2 bases, leaving 12 bases of the junction unmatched. This CDR3 reads CASSLRKQGQGIYQPQHL. The DNA for the CDR3 is TGTGCCAGCAGTTTAAGGAAGCAGGGACAGGGGATTTATCAGCCCCAGCATCTT.

The V and J genes are TRBV10-3 and TRBJ2-5, with 13 positions matching TRBD2. Germline loops: CDR1 ENHRY, CDR2 SYGVKD. Trimming cost V 4 bases and J 4 bases; bases outside gene matches: 9. The CDR3 extends over 17 amino acids. In DNA, the CDR3 is TGTGCCATCAGTGCGCCAATTGGGACTAGCGGGATAGAGACCCAGTACTTC. It is translated as CAISAPIGTSGIETQYF.

A few counts support this clonotype. The chain combines TRBV5-1 with TRBJ2-2; possible D gene TRBD2, 6 bases. V lost 2 bases and J 5 bases, leaving 13 bases between the germline ends. This CDR3 contains 15 residues. Looked up from germline, CDR1 is SGHRS and CDR2 is YFSETQ. This CDR3 reads CASSFRGAGTGELFF. The DNA of the CDR3 is TGCGCCAGCAGCTTTCGGGGAGCGGGTACCGGGGAGCTGTTTTTT.

This clonotype was detected many times. This chain uses TRBV6-1 with TRBJ2-5; maybe TRBD2 (7 bases). Germline CDR1 and CDR2: MNHNS and SASEGT. The CDR3 is 14 amino acids. V was trimmed by 6 bases and J by 4 bases, leaving 15 bases between them. The CDR3 is CASRRGALAETQYF. In nucleotides, the CDR3 is TGTGCCAGCAGACGGGGGGCGCTGGCAGAGACCCAGTACTTC.

This clonotype has a count of ten or more. The V and J genes are TRBV2 and TRBJ1-5, with D possibly being TRBD1 (6 bases). Trimming took 5 bases from V and 0 from J, leaving 11 bases between them. From germline, CDR1 is SNHLY and CDR2 FYNNEI. This CDR3 has 15 residues. CDR3 residues: CASSRDKYSNQPQHF. Here the CDR3 DNA reads TGTGCCAGCAGTCGGGACAAGTATAGCAATCAGCCCCAGCATTTT.

This clonotype was detected many times. The chain couples TRBV12-3 or TRBV12-4 to TRBJ1-5; D remains ambiguous. V gave up 6 bases and J gave up 11 bases, with 14 bases separating them. This CDR3 is built from 12 residues. The chain's CDR3 is CASSPGRQSQHF. The CDR3 DNA is TGTGCCAGCAGCCCGGGGAGGCAGTCCCAGCATTTT.

This clonotype was detected ten times or more. The chain links TRBV7-6 to TRBJ2-2; 8 positions match TRBD1. Germline CDR1 and CDR2: SGHVS and FNYEAQ. The CDR3 sequence is 14 residues long. V shed 5 bases and J 3 bases; nucleotides not matched to a gene: 2. In DNA, the CDR3 is TGTGCCAGCAGCAGGACAGGGTACACCGGGGAGCTGTTTTTT. Its translation: CASSRTGYTGELFF.

This clonotype has just one count. The J gene is TRBJ1-1, the V gene TRBV6-1, with 10 bases fitting TRBD1. CDR3 length: 15 amino acids. CDR1 MNHNS and CDR2 SASEGT come from the germline V gene. Germline trimming cut 6 bases from V and 6 bases from J; bases unmatched to any gene: 10. As DNA, the CDR3 is TGTGCCAGCAGGCGGGGAACCGGGACAGGGGCTGAAGCTTTCTTT. Translating it yields CASRRGTGTGAEAFF.

Only a few counts were recorded for this clonotype. CDR3 in amino acids: CASSPLGQRSGNTIYF. Written as DNA, the CDR3 is TGTGCCAGCAGCCCCCTGGGACAGCGCTCTGGAAACACCATATATTTT. This chain connects TRBV9 to TRBJ1-3; 7 bases map to TRBD1. Germline CDR1 and CDR2: SGDLS and YYNGEE. V lost 4 bases, J lost 0 bases, and 7 bases stayed unmatched. This CDR3 has 16 residues.

This clonotype appeared many times. This rearrangement joins TRBV7-2 to TRBJ1-2, with a possible D match to TRBD1 (5 bases). The CDR3 spans 13 residues. Germline values: CDR1 SGHTA, CDR2 FQGNSA. Trimming shortened V by 1 base and J by 8 bases, and 11 bases separated the two germline ends. This CDR3 reads CASSLGGESGYTF. DNA of the CDR3: TGTGCCAGCAGCTTAGGAGGGGAGTCCGGCTACACCTTC.

This clonotype occurred many times. CDR3: CSVEDQGIYGYTF. The CDR3 coding sequence is TGCAGCGTTGAGGACCAGGGGATCTATGGCTACACCTTC. The J gene is TRBJ1-2, the V gene TRBV29-1; maybe TRBD1 (6 bases). Germline V CDR1 and CDR2: SQVTM, ANQGSEA. Trimming pared 3 bases from V and 4 bases from J, leaving 12 bases between. The CDR3 is 13 amino acids.

This clonotype came up many times. CDR3 loop: CSVEEGQKEETQYF. The CDR3 coding sequence is TGCAGCGTTGAAGAAGGACAGAAGGAAGAGACCCAGTACTTC. The rearrangement links TRBV29-1 to TRBJ2-5; maybe TRBD1 (6 bases). With 0 bases removed from V and 3 bases from J, the gap between germline ends came to 11 bases. Germline assignment: CDR1 SQVTM and CDR2 ANQGSEA. The CDR3 is made up of 14 amino acids.